What follows are 20 T cell receptor beta chains derived from one specimen sequenced in a study of cytomegalovirus exposure and HLA in healthy donors. The PCR ran on 60 Vbeta and 13 Jbeta primers. Measured with immunoSEQ multiplex PCR; TCRdb has only the in-frame clones, and not every one. The sample records some 150,000 clones, around 72% being singletons. Sequencing was done on a sample of PBMCs. These TCRs come from a man aged 50 to 59 in good health and CMV-seropositive.

The chain recombines TRBV4-2 with TRBJ2-2; 7 positions agree with TRBD2. The CDR3 spans 16 residues. Trimming at V came to 4 bases and at J to 2 bases, leaving 7 bases not matched to a gene. From germline, CDR1 is LGHNA and CDR2 YNFKEQ. CDR3 nucleotides: TGTGCCAGCAGCCTGCAGCGGGGCGGTAACACCGGGGAGCTGTTTTTT. Translation gives CASSLQRGGNTGELFF.

V gene TRBV7-8 combines with J gene TRBJ1-6, with D perhaps TRBD1 (6 bases). V lost 6 bases and J lost 10, with 28 bases in between. CDR3 length equals 18 residues. Germline loops: CDR1 SGHVS, CDR2 FQNEAQ. The chain's CDR3 is CASSPARGRSKGESPLHF. CDR3 in DNA: TGTGCCAGCAGTCCGGCCAGGGGACGGTCTAAAGGAGAATCACCCCTCCACTTT.

The V call is TRBV19, the J call TRBJ2-1; TRBD2 matches 12 bases. Germline V gene sequence: CDR1 LNHDA, CDR2 SQIVND (reference sequence). The CDR3 is 16 residues long. The J segment lost 7 bases and the V segment lost 7 bases, leaving 11 bases of the junction unmatched. The CDR3 nucleotides read TGTGCCAGTACCCCCTATGTACTAGCGGGAGGTAATGAGCAGTTCTTC. Protein product: CASTPYVLAGGNEQFF.

CDR3 sequence reads: CASSLGANPGDTEAFF. CDR3 DNA sequence: TGTGCCAGCAGCTTGGGCGCCAACCCCGGGGACACTGAAGCTTTCTTT. The J gene is TRBJ1-1, the V gene TRBV5-4; no clear D. Germline lookup yields CDR1 SGHNT and CDR2 YYREEE (reference sequence). V shed 0 bases and J shed 3 bases, with 15 bases lying between them. The CDR3 runs to 16 residues.

The rearrangement uses TRBV12-5 and TRBJ1-5; 12 nucleotides agree with TRBD1. With 3 bases clipped from V and 2 bases from J, the junction kept 5 bases outside the gene matches. Germline CDR1 is LGHNT and CDR2 is FRNRAP. The CDR3 is 17 amino acids. Here the CDR3 DNA reads TGTGCTAGTGGTTTCGGGGACAGGGGGCTCGGCAATCAGCCCCAGCATTTT. This encodes CASGFGDRGLGNQPQHF.

This chain joins TRBV2 and TRBJ1-4; 7 nucleotides match TRBD1. The germline gives CDR1 SNHLY, CDR2 FYNNEI. This CDR3 region has 14 residues. V shed 6 bases and J 7 bases; nucleotides not matched to a gene: 8. The CDR3 region is CASRVTGSGEKLFF. CDR3 bases: TGTGCCAGCAGAGTGACAGGGTCTGGTGAAAAACTGTTTTTT.

The chain employs TRBV19 and TRBJ2-7; TRBD2 matches 8 bases. This CDR3 is built from 14 residues. Trimming took 4 bases from V and 3 from J; bases not matched to a gene: 5. Germline V gene sequence: CDR1 LNHDA, CDR2 SQIVND (reference sequence). CDR3 protein: CASSTQRGNYEQYF. The DNA for the CDR3 is TGTGCCAGTAGTACCCAGCGGGGGAACTACGAGCAGTACTTC.

The rearrangement links TRBV5-1 to TRBJ1-5; D is perhaps TRBD1 (6 bases). The CDR3 covers 15 residues. Deletions cut 0 bases from V and 6 bases from J, with 13 bases between. The germline CDR1 and CDR2 sequences are SGHRS and YFSETQ. The chain's CDR3 is CASSLEGGGGQPQHF. The DNA for the CDR3 is TGCGCCAGCAGCTTGGAGGGAGGGGGAGGTCAGCCCCAGCATTTT.

The chain recombines TRBV18 with TRBJ1-1, with TRBD1 matching over 10 bases. Trimming cost V 4 bases and J 4 bases; bases outside gene matches: 6. The CDR3 has 15 amino acids. Germline V gene sequence: CDR1 KGHSH, CDR2 LQKENI. The CDR3 loop is CASSLSGTGATEAFF. The DNA for the CDR3 is TGTGCCAGCTCACTTTCCGGGACAGGGGCCACTGAAGCTTTCTTT. Together with reference TRBV18 and TRBJ1-1, the CDR3 gives the full variable domain: NAGVMQNPRHLVRRRGQEARLRCSPMKGHSHVYWYRQLPEEGLKFMVYLQKENIIDESGMPKERFSAEFPKEGPSILRIQQVVRGDSAAYFCASSLSGTGATEAFFGQGTRLTVV.

This chain uses TRBV5-6 with TRBJ1-6; TRBD1 aligns across 8 bases. The CDR3 runs 13 residues. Per the germline V gene, CDR1 is SGHDT and CDR2 is YYEEEE. V shed 4 bases, J shed 17 bases, and the junction held 11 bases outside the gene matches. The CDR3, as DNA: TGTGCCAGCAGCCCCTACCACGGACAGGGCGTCCACTTT. Translation: CASSPYHGQGVHF.

This chain links TRBV7-2 with TRBJ2-7, with 8 bases fitting TRBD1. Germline CDR1 SGHTA, CDR2 FQGNSA. V lost 5 bases and J lost 1; bases outside the gene matches: 4. The length of the CDR3 is 14 residues. The CDR3 nucleotides are TGTGCCAGCAGCGCACGGACAGGGTCCTACGAGCAGTACTTC. Amino acids: CASSARTGSYEQYF.

The V call is TRBV5-4, the J call TRBJ2-1; perhaps TRBD2 as D (6 bases). The CDR3 covers 16 residues. From germline, CDR1 is SGHNT and CDR2 YYREEE (reference sequence). V lost 0 bases and J lost 0, with 10 bases in between. CDR3 loop: CASSLGGVSSYNEQFF. The CDR3 DNA follows: TGTGCCAGCAGCTTGGGGGGGGTAAGCTCCTACAATGAGCAGTTCTTC.

The chain links TRBV5-1 to TRBJ1-1; 7 bases line up with TRBD1. The V and J ends lost 3 bases and 4 bases, in that order; junction bases with no gene match: 6. Germline V gives CDR1 SGHRS, CDR2 YFSETQ. The CDR3 is made up of 14 amino acids. CDR3 region: CASSSDRRGTEAFF. The CDR3 DNA is TGCGCCAGCAGCTCGGACAGGCGGGGCACTGAAGCTTTCTTT. The whole variable domain, filled in from reference TRBV5-1 and TRBJ1-1, reads KAGVTQTPRYLIKTRGQQVTLSCSPISGHRSVSWYQQTPGQGLQFLFEYFSETQRNKGNFPGRFSGRQFSNSRSEMNVSTLELGDSALYLCASSSDRRGTEAFFGQGTRLTVV.

Notes on this clone: A much larger clone sits a single nucleotide away, making a read error possible. Different DNA sequences within this sample yield the same CDR3. The chain couples TRBV28 to TRBJ1-6, with 9 bases that match TRBD1. Germline-derived CDR1 and CDR2 are MDHEN and SYDVKM. This CDR3 is 15 amino acids long. The CDR3 protein is CASSPGTGYNSPLHF. The CDR3 bases are TGCGCCAGCAGTCCCGGGACAGGGTATAATTCACCCCTCCACTTT. Full variable domain (rest looked up from reference TRBV28 and TRBJ1-6): DVKVTQSSRYLVKRTGEKVFLECVQDMDHENMFWYRQDPGLGLRLIYFSYDVKMKEKGDIPEGYSVSREKKERFSLILESASTNQTSMYLCASSPGTGYNSPLHFGNGTRLTVT.

The sample holds one count of this clone. This chain joins TRBV19 and TRBJ2-5; the match to TRBD2 covers 12 bases. Germline CDR1 reads LNHDA; CDR2 reads SQIVND (reference sequence). J was trimmed by 5 bases and V by 5 bases; bases with no gene match: 18. The CDR3 spans 19 residues. CDR3 region: CASSPVRTSGIGRRETQYF. CDR3 in DNA: TGTGCCAGTAGTCCGGTTAGGACTAGCGGGATCGGTCGGAGGGAGACCCAGTACTTC.

V gene TRBV29-1 combines with J gene TRBJ2-1, with a weak D call TRBD1 (6 bases). Germline-derived CDR1 and CDR2 are SQVTM and ANQGSEA. CDR3 length: 11 residues. V was trimmed by 7 bases and J by 7 bases, leaving 11 bases between them. CDR3 sequence (DNA): TGCAGCGCTGTGCAGGGGAATGAGCAGTTCTTC. This gives the protein CSAVQGNEQFF.

The V and J genes are TRBV11-2 and TRBJ2-1, with D maybe TRBD2 (6 bases). The germline V gene has CDR1 SGHAT and CDR2 FQNNGV. This CDR3 has 17 amino acids. The V gene lost 8 bases and the J gene lost 0 bases, with 20 bases spanning the gap. CDR3 in amino acids: CASRRSGGQSSYNEQFF. The CDR3 region has the DNA TGTGCCAGCCGACGCTCCGGAGGGCAGAGCTCCTACAATGAGCAGTTCTTC.

This clone was detected only a few times. The chain carries TRBV7-3 and TRBJ2-5; 10 positions agree with TRBD2. The CDR3 totals 15 residues. Germline V gene sequence: CDR1 SGHTA, CDR2 FQGTGA. V lost 8 bases, J lost 4 bases, and 10 bases stayed unmatched. The CDR3 DNA reads as TGTGCCAGCTCGGCTAGCGGGAGTTTTGGAGAGACCCAGTACTTC. This encodes CASSASGSFGETQYF.

This CDR3 reads CASSPPETGSGYTF. As DNA, the CDR3 is TGCGCCAGCAGCCCCCCGGAGACAGGGAGTGGCTACACCTTC. V and J are TRBV5-1 and TRBJ1-2; TRBD1 matches at 7 bases. In germline, CDR1 is SGHRS, CDR2 YFSETQ. The V segment lost 4 bases and the J segment 7 bases; nucleotides outside the gene matches: 10. There are 14 residues in the CDR3.

This rearrangement joins TRBV4-2 to TRBJ1-1; 7 bases map to TRBD1. Per the germline V gene, CDR1 is LGHNA and CDR2 is YNFKEQ. Trimming took 3 bases from V and 1 from J; bases not matched to a gene: 5. The CDR3 is made up of 15 amino acids. The CDR3 loop is CASSQTGFGNTEAFF. CDR3 nucleotides: TGTGCCAGCAGCCAGACAGGGTTTGGGAACACTGAAGCTTTCTTT.